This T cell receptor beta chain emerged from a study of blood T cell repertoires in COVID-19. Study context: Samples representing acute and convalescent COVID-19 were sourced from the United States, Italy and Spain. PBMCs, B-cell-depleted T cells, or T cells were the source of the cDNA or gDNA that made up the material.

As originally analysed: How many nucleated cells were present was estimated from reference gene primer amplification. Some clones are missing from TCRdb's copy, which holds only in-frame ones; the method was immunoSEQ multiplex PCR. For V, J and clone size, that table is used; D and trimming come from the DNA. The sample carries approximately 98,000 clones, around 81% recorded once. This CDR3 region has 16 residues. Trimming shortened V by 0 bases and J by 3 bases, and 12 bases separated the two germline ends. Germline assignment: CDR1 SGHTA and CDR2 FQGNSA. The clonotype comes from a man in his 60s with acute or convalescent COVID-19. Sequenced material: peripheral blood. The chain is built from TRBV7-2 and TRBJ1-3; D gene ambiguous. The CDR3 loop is CASSLAGLNRGNTIYF. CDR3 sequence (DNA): TGTGCCAGCAGCTTAGCTGGCCTTAACCGTGGAAACACCATATATTTT. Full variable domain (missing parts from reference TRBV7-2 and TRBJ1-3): GAGVSQSPSNKVTEKGKDVELRCDPISGHTALYWYRQSLGQGLEFLIYFQGNSAPDKSGLPSDRFSAERTGGSVSTLTIQRTQQEDSAVYLCASSLAGLNRGNTIYFGEGSWLTVV.